This TCR beta chain appears in the sequencing data of a study of T cell responses to AZD1222 COVID-19 vaccine. This CDR3 is 11 amino acids long. V lost 6 bases and J lost 3, with 5 bases in between. Germline V lookup: CDR1 ENHRY, CDR2 SYGVKD. The protocol was immunoSEQ multiplex PCR, while the TCRdb copy is restricted to in-frame clones and leaves out a portion. Altogether some 84,000 clones are present, roughly 85% being singletons, with the ten largest covering 9.5% to 13%. This clone occurred once. This TCR was sampled from an adult who received the AZD1222 COVID-19 vaccine. Sequenced material: peripheral blood, taken 28 days after the second AZD1222 dose. V gene TRBV10-3 combines with J gene TRBJ1-2; D gene ambiguous. CDR3 in DNA: TGTGCCATCAGCCCAGACTATGGCTACACCTTC. Translating gives CAISPDYGYTF.